A single sample is the source of the 17 T cell receptor beta chains below, sequenced in a study of vaccination effects on CD4 cells after COVID-19. These receptors lack a known antigen. With the ViraFEST assay, the study expanded antigen-specific CD4+ T cells using viral peptide pools, then sequenced them. Culture proceeded for more than 8 days, and CD4+ T cells were then isolated. The study found no prior SARS-CoV-2 infection in the vaccine recipients, who tested negative for nucleocapsid antibodies. Method: immunoSEQ multiplex PCR; TCRdb's copy keeps in-frame clones and lacks some. Among fewer than 30,000 clones listed, 55% to 75% were seen once. Sequenced material: CD4+ T cells from PBMCs cultured with HCoV-OC43 spike peptides, taken before COVID-19 vaccination. Sample subset: HCoV-OC43 spike overlapping peptide pool stimulation. Receptor source: a human donor who received a COVID-19 vaccine.

The chain combines TRBV9 with TRBJ2-5; 7 bases map to TRBD2. The CDR3 has 16 residues. The trim removed 0 bases at V and 4 bases at J, leaving 9 bases unmatched. Germline V gene sequence: CDR1 SGDLS, CDR2 YYNGEE. The CDR3 bases are TGTGCCAGCAGCGTAGACGGGAGGAACGGGGTAGAGACCCAGTACTTC. It encodes CASSVDGRNGVETQYF.

This rearrangement joins TRBV9 to TRBJ1-6, with D unresolved. Germline V gene sequence: CDR1 SGDLS, CDR2 YYNGEE. With 4 bases removed from V and 9 bases from J, the gap between germline ends came to 20 bases. CDR3 size: 16 residues. The DNA of the CDR3 is TGTGCCAGCAGCCTTAACGATCCGGGAGTCGGTTCACCCCTCCACTTT. It is translated as CASSLNDPGVGSPLHF. Based on the CDR3 plus reference TRBV9 and TRBJ1-6, the full variable domain is DSGVTQTPKHLITATGQRVTLRCSPRSGDLSVYWYQQSLDQGLQFLIQYYNGEERAKGNILERFSAQQFPDLHSELNLSSLELGDSALYFCASSLNDPGVGSPLHFGNGTRLTVT.

The genes are TRBV7-9 and TRBJ1-4; tentatively, D is TRBD1 (6 bases). Germline V gene data show CDR1 as SEHNR and CDR2 as FQNEAQ (reference sequence). Trimming shortened V by 2 bases and J by 6 bases, and 16 bases separated the two germline ends. The CDR3 totals 16 residues. The CDR3 DNA is TGTGCCAGCAGCTTAATTGGGACAACGGGAGATGAAAAACTGTTTTTT. This gives the protein CASSLIGTTGDEKLFF.

This chain connects TRBV7-8 to TRBJ1-3; TRBD1 matches at 8 bases. The CDR3 is 16 amino acids. Germline trimming cut 3 bases from V and 4 bases from J; bases unmatched to any gene: 8. Germline V gene data show CDR1 as SGHVS and CDR2 as FQNEAQ. The CDR3 DNA follows: TGTGCCAGCAGCTTGGGACAGGCCCAACGCGGAAACACCATATATTTT. As protein: CASSLGQAQRGNTIYF.

This clone appeared a few times. This chain uses TRBV7-2 with TRBJ2-1, with TRBD2 matching 7 bases. With V trimmed by 5 bases and J by 6 bases, 13 bases remained unmatched. Germline assignment: CDR1 SGHTA and CDR2 FQGNSA. The CDR3 extends over 16 amino acids. Here the CDR3 reads CASSHRGLRGTNEQFF. CDR3 in DNA: TGTGCCAGCAGCCACCGAGGGTTGCGGGGGACCAATGAGCAGTTCTTC. The variable domain in full, with the rest retrieved from reference TRBV7-2 and TRBJ2-1, is GAGVSQSPSNKVTEKGKDVELRCDPISGHTALYWYRQSLGQGLEFLIYFQGNSAPDKSGLPSDRFSAERTGGSVSTLTIQRTQQEDSAVYLCASSHRGLRGTNEQFFGPGTRLTVL.

This clone was counted a single time. The chain employs TRBV6-5 and TRBJ1-5, with a weak D call TRBD1 (6 bases). Trimming pared 5 bases from V and 7 bases from J, leaving 15 bases between. The CDR3 is made up of 14 amino acids. Germline assignment: CDR1 MNHEY and CDR2 SVGAGI. The CDR3 DNA follows: TGTGCCAGCAGTCGAGACAGGCCCGGGCAGCCCCAGCATTTT. Its protein is CASSRDRPGQPQHF.

The V and J genes are TRBV30 and TRBJ2-4, with 10 bases identical to TRBD1. Germline V gives CDR1 GTSNPN, CDR2 SVGIG (reference sequence). The junction had 3 bases not matched to a gene; V was cut back by 2 bases and J by 11 bases. The CDR3 is 12 residues long. For the CDR3, the DNA is TGTGCCTGGAGTCGACAGGGGGCTTTTCAGTACTTC. Its protein is CAWSRQGAFQYF. Together with reference TRBV30 and TRBJ2-4, the CDR3 gives the full variable domain: SQTIHQWPATLVQPVGSPLSLECTVEGTSNPNLYWYRQAAGRGLQLLFYSVGIGQISSEVPQNLSASRPQDRQFILSSKKLLLSDSGFYLCAWSRQGAFQYFGAGTRLSVL.

This chain links TRBV25-1 with TRBJ2-3; D possibly corresponds to TRBD1 (5 bases). The CDR3 sequence is 15 residues long. Trimming pared 4 bases from V and 8 bases from J, leaving 19 bases between. Germline loops: CDR1 MGHDK, CDR2 SYGVNS. For the CDR3, the DNA is TGTGCCAGCAGTGTGGGTCCCCCCGAACAGGCTACGCAGTATTTT. Protein: CASSVGPPEQATQYF.

This chain uses TRBV6-1 with TRBJ1-5; D not certain. The CDR3 sequence is 11 residues long. Germline assignment: CDR1 MNHNS and CDR2 SASEGT. V was clipped by 3 bases and J by 7 bases, with 4 bases between them. The CDR3 DNA is TGTGCCAGCAGTGATTTCCAGCCCCAGCATTTT. Translation: CASSDFQPQHF.

The chain combines TRBV3-1 (or the pseudogene TRBV3-2) with TRBJ1-5; 7 nucleotides match TRBD1. The CDR3 totals 15 residues. Per germline, CDR1 LGHDT and CDR2 YNNKEL (reference sequence). With V trimmed by 4 bases and J by 6 bases, 9 bases remained unmatched. CDR3: CASSPPTGRGQPQHF. The CDR3 bases are TGTGCCAGCAGCCCGCCGACAGGGAGGGGTCAGCCCCAGCATTTT.

The chain uses TRBV2 and TRBJ1-3, with D perhaps TRBD1 (6 bases). The CDR3 spans 14 residues. Germline-derived CDR1 and CDR2 are SNHLY and FYNNEI. Trimming took off 3 bases at V and 3 bases at J, with 9 bases between the two ends. CDR3 sequence reads: CASSDRGGGNTIYF. DNA of the CDR3: TGTGCCAGCAGTGACAGGGGCGGTGGAAACACCATATATTTT.

The chain couples TRBV6-1 to TRBJ1-3, with D maybe TRBD1 (5 bases). V lost 0 bases to trimming and J lost 2 bases, with 8 bases between them. Germline V gene lookup returns CDR1 MNHNS and CDR2 SASEGT. There are 15 residues in the CDR3. The CDR3 nucleotides read TGTGCCAGCAGTGAAGCGGAAGGGGCTGGAAACACCATATATTTT. This encodes CASSEAEGAGNTIYF.

The gene calls are TRBV10-2 and TRBJ2-1; TRBD1 agrees at 7 bases. Germline values: CDR1 WSHSY, CDR2 SAAADI. V was clipped by 6 bases and J by 8 bases; unmatched bases: 10. The CDR3 contains 14 residues. The CDR3 region is CASRQGIVIDEQFF. The CDR3 nucleotides are TGCGCCAGCAGACAGGGGATAGTCATAGATGAGCAGTTCTTC.

The chain recombines TRBV9 with TRBJ2-3; D may be TRBD2 (6 bases). This CDR3 contains 15 residues. Trimming cost V 4 bases and J 0 bases, with 12 bases left between them. Looked up from germline, CDR1 is SGDLS and CDR2 is YYNGEE. The CDR3 loop reads CASSPQAGSTDTQYF. The CDR3, as DNA: TGTGCCAGCAGCCCTCAAGCGGGCAGCACAGATACGCAGTATTTT.

The V and J genes are TRBV19 and TRBJ2-2, with D possibly TRBD1 on 8 matching bases. Germline V gene lookup returns CDR1 LNHDA and CDR2 SQIVND (reference sequence). Deletions cut 6 bases from V and 4 bases from J, with 15 bases between. The CDR3 has 15 amino acids. CDR3 in amino acids: CASRPTGGGTGELFF. CDR3 bases: TGTGCCAGTAGGCCCACAGGGGGGGGCACCGGGGAGCTGTTTTTT.

The CDR3 sequence: CASSKQGAIRSEAFF. CDR3 nucleotide sequence: TGTGCCAGCAGCAAACAGGGGGCGATTCGTTCTGAAGCTTTCTTT. The V call is TRBV7-2, the J call TRBJ1-1, with 9 bases identical to TRBD1. Germline V gene data show CDR1 as SGHTA and CDR2 as FQGNSA. The length of the CDR3 is 15 residues. V lost 5 bases to trimming and J lost 6 bases; unmatched junction nucleotides: 10.

This clone turned up a few times. CDR3: CAWSSGPLKPQHF. CDR3 DNA: TGTGCCTGGAGTTCAGGGCCCCTTAAACCCCAGCATTTT. The V call is TRBV30, the J call TRBJ1-5; D possibly corresponds to TRBD1 (5 bases). The CDR3 runs to 13 residues. Deletions cut 2 bases from V and 10 bases from J, with 15 bases between. Germline values: CDR1 GTSNPN, CDR2 SVGIG (reference sequence).